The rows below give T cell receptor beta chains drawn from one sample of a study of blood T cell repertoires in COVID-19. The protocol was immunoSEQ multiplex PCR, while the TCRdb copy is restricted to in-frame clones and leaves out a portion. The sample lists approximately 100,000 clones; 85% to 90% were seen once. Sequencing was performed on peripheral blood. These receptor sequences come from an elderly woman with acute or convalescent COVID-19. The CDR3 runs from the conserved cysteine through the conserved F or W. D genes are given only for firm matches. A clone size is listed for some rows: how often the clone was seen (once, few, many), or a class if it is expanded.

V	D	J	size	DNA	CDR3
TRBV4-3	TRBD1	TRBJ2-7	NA	TGCGCCAGCAGCTCCGGGACAGGGGCGTTCGAGCAGTACTTC	CASSSGTGAFEQYF
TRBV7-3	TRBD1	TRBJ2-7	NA	TGTGCCAGCAGCGCCGGGACAGGGGACTACGAGCAGTACTTC	CASSAGTGDYEQYF
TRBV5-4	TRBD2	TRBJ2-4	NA	TGTGCCAGCAGCTCGACTAGCGCCAAAAACATTCAGTACTTC	CASSSTSAKNIQYF
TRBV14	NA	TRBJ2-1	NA	TGTGCCAGCAGCCAAGATCTGGCCGACAATGAGCAGTTCTTC	CASSQDLADNEQFF
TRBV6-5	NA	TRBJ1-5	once	TGTGCCAGCAGTTACTCCGGCGGGCCCGGGCAGCCCCAGCATTTT	CASSYSGGPGQPQHF
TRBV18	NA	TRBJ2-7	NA	TGTGCCAGCTCACCCAGGCCTCGGGGGACCTCCTACGAGCAGTACTTC	CASSPRPRGTSYEQYF
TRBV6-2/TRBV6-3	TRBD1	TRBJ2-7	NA	TGTGCCAGCAGTTACTCCGAACAGACCACAGGGGCGTCCTACGAGCAGTACTTC	CASSYSEQTTGASYEQYF
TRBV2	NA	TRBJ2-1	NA	TGTGCCAGCTCGGTACGGGGGACCTACAATGAGCAGTTCTTC	CASSVRGTYNEQFF
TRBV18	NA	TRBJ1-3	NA	TGTGCCAGCTCACCACAAAACCCAGGCTCTGGAAACACCATATATTTT	CASSPQNPGSGNTIYF
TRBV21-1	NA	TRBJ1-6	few	TGTGCCAGCAGCAATTCGGAGAATTCACCCCTCCACTTT	CASSNSENSPLHF
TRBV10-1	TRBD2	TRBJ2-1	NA	TGCGCCAGCAGCTTAGCGGGGCCGAACAATGAGCAGTTCTTC	CASSLAGPNNEQFF
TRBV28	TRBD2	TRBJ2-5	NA	TGTGCCAGCGGGACTAGCGGGTTCCAAGAGACCCAGTACTTC	CASGTSGFQETQYF
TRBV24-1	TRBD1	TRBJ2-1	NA	TGTGCCACCAGTGAATACGGACAGGGGGCTAATGAGCAGTTCTTC	CATSEYGQGANEQFF
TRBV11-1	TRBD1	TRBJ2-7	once	TGTGCCAGCAGCTACTCCGGGACAGGGTTCTACGAGCAGTACTTC	CASSYSGTGFYEQYF
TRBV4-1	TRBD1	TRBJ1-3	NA	TGCGCCAGCAGTCCGAAGGAAGTGGACAGGGCAGGGACTGGAAACACCATATATTTT	CASSPKEVDRAGTGNTIYF
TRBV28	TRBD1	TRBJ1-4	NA	TGTGCCAGCAGTTCGGGACAGGTTACTGAAAAACTGTTTTTT	CASSSGQVTEKLFF
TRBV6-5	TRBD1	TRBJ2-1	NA	TGTGCCAGCACCCGACAGGGTTCCGACAATGAGCAGTTCTTC	CASTRQGSDNEQFF
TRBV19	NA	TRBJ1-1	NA	TGTGCCAGTAGTATCCAATTGGGCAGGGGCACTGAAGCTTTCTTT	CASSIQLGRGTEAFF
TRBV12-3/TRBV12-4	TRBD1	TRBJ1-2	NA	TGTGCCAGCAGTCAGGGACAGGGGTTTGGCTACACCTTC	CASSQGQGFGYTF
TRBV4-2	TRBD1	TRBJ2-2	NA	TGTGCCAGCAGCCTTCAATCCGGGACAGGGGGCGCGTACACCGGGGAGCTGTTTTTT	CASSLQSGTGGAYTGELFF
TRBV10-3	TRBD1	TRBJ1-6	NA	TGTGCCAGCGAACAGGGGGGGAGTAATTCACCCCTCCACTTT	CASEQGGSNSPLHF
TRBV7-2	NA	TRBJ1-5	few	TGTGCCAGCAGCCCCGGTCGTACGGGTCAGCCCCAGCATTTT	CASSPGRTGQPQHF
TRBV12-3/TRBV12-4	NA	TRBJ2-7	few	TGTGCCAGCACTGTACAGGGCTCCTACGAGCAGTACTTC	CASTVQGSYEQYF
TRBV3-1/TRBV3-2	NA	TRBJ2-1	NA	TGTGCCAGCAGCCAAGACCGATGGGGGGGCTGGTACAATGAGCAGTTCTTC	CASSQDRWGGWYNEQFF
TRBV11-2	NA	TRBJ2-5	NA	TGTGCCAGCAGCACAAACCAGGGACAAGAGACCCAGTACTTC	CASSTNQGQETQYF
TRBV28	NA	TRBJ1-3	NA	TGTGCCAGCAGTGAGGGGGTACGCTCTGGAAACACCATATATTTT	CASSEGVRSGNTIYF
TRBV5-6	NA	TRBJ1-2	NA	TGTGCCAGCAGCTTGGGCAGGCTTACTAACTATGGCTACACCTTC	CASSLGRLTNYGYTF
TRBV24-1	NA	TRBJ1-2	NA	TGTGCCACCAGTGATTTGACAGGGAGCCTTTACGGCTACACCTTC	CATSDLTGSLYGYTF
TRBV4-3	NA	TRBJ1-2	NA	TGCGCCAGCAGCCAAGATTGGCAGGGCAACTATGGCTACACCTTC	CASSQDWQGNYGYTF
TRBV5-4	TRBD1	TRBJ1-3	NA	TGTGCCAGCAGCCCCAGGGACAGCCCCTCTGGAAACACCATATATTTT	CASSPRDSPSGNTIYF
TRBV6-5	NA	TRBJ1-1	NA	TGTGCCAGCAGTCCTCTTCCGAGGGCAACTGAAGCTTTCTTT	CASSPLPRATEAFF
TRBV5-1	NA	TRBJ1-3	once	TGCGCCAGCAGCTTGGCCGGGGGGACCGGAAACACCATATATTTT	CASSLAGGTGNTIYF
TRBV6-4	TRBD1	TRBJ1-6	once	TGTGCCAGCGGGGACAGGAGCTCCTATAATTCACCCCTCCACTTT	CASGDRSSYNSPLHF
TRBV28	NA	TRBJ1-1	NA	TGTGCCAGCAGCCCCAGTTGGAACACTGAAGCTTTCTTT	CASSPSWNTEAFF